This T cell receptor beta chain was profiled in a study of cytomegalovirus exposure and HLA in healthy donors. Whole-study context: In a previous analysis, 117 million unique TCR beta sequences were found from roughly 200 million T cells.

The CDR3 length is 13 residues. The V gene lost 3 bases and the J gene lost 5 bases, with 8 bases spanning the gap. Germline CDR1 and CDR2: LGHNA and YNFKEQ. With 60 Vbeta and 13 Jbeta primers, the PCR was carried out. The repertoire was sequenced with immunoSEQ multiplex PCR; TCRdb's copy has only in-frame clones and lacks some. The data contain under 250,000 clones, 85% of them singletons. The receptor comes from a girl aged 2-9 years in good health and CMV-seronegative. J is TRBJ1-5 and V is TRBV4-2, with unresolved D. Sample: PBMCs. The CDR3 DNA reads TGTGCCAGCAGCCAGGGCCCTGATCAGCCCCAGCATTTT. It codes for CASSQGPDQPQHF.